Listed here are 31 T cell receptor beta chains from one sample, sequenced in a study of response to subunit inactivated influenza vaccine (dated by TCRdb to about 2018). Receptors were amplified or captured by RT-PCR. TCRdb records Illumina HiSeq 2500 as the sequencer. TCRdb took the public reads, trimmed them with fastp at Q25, ran MiXCR for clone calling and kept in-frame beta chains. Rows with one shared CDR3 protein collapse into an entry with the most common genes and DNA. In this sample the table shows about 180,000 distinct CDR3 sequences, around 9.2% of which occur a single time. The ten largest clones add up to approximately 11% of the sample. The source was non-naive T cells sorted from PBMCs, collected on the day of vaccination. The cell subset or site label for this specimen denotes: memory T cell fraction. The receptors originated from a man in his fifties or sixties who received an inactivated influenza vaccine. Donor details come from another sample of the same person, matched by shared clones.

V usage is TRBV2 and J usage is TRBJ2-7, with D tentatively TRBD1 (5 bases). The CDR3 spans 16 residues. Trimming took off 7 bases at V and 1 base at J, with 20 bases between the two ends. CDR1 is SNHLY, CDR2 FYNNEI, per germline. The CDR3 protein is CASTMAKGLASYEQYF. CDR3 coding DNA: TGTGCCAGCACTATGGCAAAGGGGCTTGCTTCCTACGAGCAGTACTTC.

This clonotype was seen a few times. The chain carries TRBV5-1 and TRBJ1-4; D gene ambiguous. This CDR3 contains 14 residues. V lost 4 bases to trimming and J lost 3 bases, with 10 bases between them. Germline CDR1 SGHRS, CDR2 YFSETQ. The CDR3 DNA follows: TGCGCCAGCAGCGCAGGAGGGCCTAATGAAAAACTGTTTTTT. Translating it yields CASSAGGPNEKLFF.

The chain couples TRBV20-1 to TRBJ2-7; 7 nucleotides line up with TRBD1. The CDR3 sequence is 15 residues long. V lost 6 bases and J lost 5; bases outside the gene matches: 16. CDR1 is DFQATT, CDR2 SNEGSKA, per germline (reference sequence). The CDR3 sequence is CSAYSDRESVDEQYF. CDR3 DNA sequence: TGCAGTGCGTATTCTGACAGGGAGTCGGTGGACGAGCAGTACTTC.

This clonotype came up many times. The rearrangement joins TRBV12-3 or TRBV12-4 to TRBJ2-3, with 12 positions matching TRBD1. This CDR3 is built from 15 residues. Germline trimming cut 5 bases from V and 0 bases from J; bases unmatched to any gene: 0. CDR3 nucleotide sequence: TGTGCCAGCAGTGGGACAGGGGGCAGCACAGATACGCAGTATTTT. Residues: CASSGTGGSTDTQYF.

The rearrangement links TRBV7-9 to TRBJ1-2; the D is unclear. Germline V gives CDR1 SEHNR, CDR2 FQNEAQ (reference sequence). Between the trimmed V and J ends, which lost 6 bases and 9 bases, there was a span of 11 bases. This CDR3 region has 11 residues. The CDR3 nucleotides are TGTGCCAGCAGACCCGGACTGAGCTACACCTTC. Its translation is CASRPGLSYTF.

The chain combines TRBV11-2 with TRBJ1-2; D unresolved. CDR3 length: 13 amino acids. The ends were cut back, 4 bases at V and 4 bases at J, with 10 bases in the middle. Germline-derived CDR1 and CDR2 are SGHAT and FQNNGV. CDR3 nucleotide sequence: TGTGCCAGCAGCTCCACACGGGCCTATGGCTACACCTTC. It yields the protein CASSSTRAYGYTF.

This clonotype appeared a few times. The CDR3 nucleotides read TGTGCCAGCAGCTTGACGACAGGGGGGAACACTGAAGCTTTCTTT. Translating it yields CASSLTTGGNTEAFF. This rearrangement joins TRBV5-6 to TRBJ1-1, with 9 bases lining up with TRBD1. From germline, CDR1 is SGHDT and CDR2 YYEEEE. J gave up 1 base and V 1 base, and 2 bases lay outside the gene matches. This CDR3 has 15 amino acids.

The V and J genes are TRBV6-1 and TRBJ2-5, with TRBD2 as a possible D gene (7 bases). Trimming took off 6 bases at V and 4 bases at J, with 24 bases between the two ends. Per the germline V gene, CDR1 is MNHNS and CDR2 is SASEGT. This CDR3 has 17 residues. The CDR3 reads CASSLRSLGGGRETQYF. CDR3 DNA: TGTGCCAGCAGCCTCCGCAGCCTAGGGGGGGGCCGAGAGACCCAGTACTTC.

This clonotype was recorded a few times. The V call is TRBV4-2, the J call TRBJ1-4; the D gene is possibly TRBD1 (5 bases). The CDR3 totals 15 residues. The germline V and J ends were trimmed by 0 bases and 6 bases, with 11 bases remaining between them. CDR1 and CDR2 (germline): LGHNA, YNFKEQ. Written as DNA, the CDR3 is TGTGCCAGCAGCCAAGATCCCGGGGCGGATGAAAAACTGTTTTTT. Encoded protein: CASSQDPGADEKLFF.

This clonotype was counted many times. The chain employs TRBV27 and TRBJ2-7, with D possibly called TRBD1 or TRBD2 (5 bases each). The CDR3 extends over 15 amino acids. Germline CDR1 is MNHEY and CDR2 is SMNVEV (reference sequence). Trimming removed 2 bases at V and 2 bases at J, with 13 bases between. The CDR3 sequence: CASSLTGTRPYEQYF. The CDR3 nucleotides are TGTGCCAGCAGTTTAACCGGGACGCGTCCCTACGAGCAGTACTTC.

This chain joins TRBV9 and TRBJ2-5; D is perhaps TRBD1 (5 bases). Germline assignment: CDR1 SGDLS and CDR2 YYNGEE. The CDR3 is 15 amino acids. V lost 3 bases to trimming and J lost 5 bases, with 17 bases between them. The CDR3 sequence: CASSAASGYQETQYF. The CDR3 DNA reads TGTGCCAGCAGCGCGGCATCAGGGTATCAGGAGACCCAGTACTTC.

The table lists this clonotype with many counts. This rearrangement joins TRBV12-3 or TRBV12-4 to TRBJ2-1; 9 bases are a match to TRBD1. This CDR3 region has 15 residues. V trimming: 6 bases; J trimming: 1 base; junction bases outside the gene matches: 4. CDR3 coding DNA: TGTGCCAGCAGGCAACAGGGGGCTTCCTACAATGAGCAGTTCTTC. It codes for CASRQQGASYNEQFF.

The chain couples TRBV7-3 to TRBJ1-1; tentative D call: TRBD1 (5 bases). The CDR3 sequence is 13 residues long. CDR1 is SGHTA, CDR2 FQGTGA, per germline. The V end lost 3 bases, the J end lost 3 bases, and 8 bases lay between the germline ends. DNA for the CDR3: TGTGCCAGCAGCTTGGACATTGACACTGAAGCTTTCTTT. This sequence encodes CASSLDIDTEAFF.

The table lists this clonotype with many counts. This chain uses TRBV20-1 with TRBJ2-7; D not certain. This CDR3 comprises 14 residues. Germline CDR1 DFQATT, CDR2 SNEGSKA (reference sequence). With 5 bases removed from V and 2 bases from J, the gap between germline ends came to 16 bases. The CDR3 sequence: CSAPPTSLAYEQYF. The CDR3 DNA reads as TGCAGTGCTCCCCCGACTTCGCTAGCCTACGAGCAGTACTTC.

This clonotype was recorded many times. CDR3 amino acids: CASSPQQQETQYF. Here the CDR3 DNA reads TGTGCCAGCTCACCCCAACAGCAAGAGACCCAGTACTTC. V gene TRBV18 combines with J gene TRBJ2-5; D is uncertain. The CDR3 is 13 amino acids. Germline-derived CDR1 and CDR2 are KGHSH and LQKENI. The V gene lost 3 bases and the J gene lost 2 bases, with 7 bases spanning the gap.

This clonotype was observed a few times. The genes are TRBV7-9 and TRBJ1-1; D is undetermined. The germline V gene has CDR1 SEHNR and CDR2 FQNEAQ (reference sequence). CDR3 length: 14 amino acids. The V and J ends lost 4 bases and 0 bases respectively, with 9 bases between them. CDR3 bases: TGTGCCAGCAGCTGGGGTCTACTGAACACTGAAGCTTTCTTT. It yields the protein CASSWGLLNTEAFF.

In this sample, this clonotype turned up a few times. V gene TRBV7-2 combines with J gene TRBJ2-1; 7 bases map to TRBD2. CDR3 length equals 17 residues. Unmatched junction bases numbered 12, after V lost 1 base and J lost 6 bases. Germline V gene lookup returns CDR1 SGHTA and CDR2 FQGNSA. CDR3: CASSLGRSGVSANEQFF. The CDR3 DNA follows: TGTGCCAGCAGCTTAGGGAGGAGCGGGGTTAGCGCCAATGAGCAGTTCTTC.

The rearrangement uses TRBV18 and TRBJ2-5, with TRBD1 identical over 7 bases. The V gene end was trimmed by 3 bases and the J gene end by 4 bases; junction bases not matched to a gene: 5. Germline values: CDR1 KGHSH, CDR2 LQKENI. This CDR3 region has 14 residues. The CDR3 sequence: CASSPTGQSETQYF. CDR3 bases: TGTGCCAGCTCACCCACGGGACAGTCAGAGACCCAGTACTTC.

The chain recombines TRBV4-1 with TRBJ2-6, with 8 bases matching TRBD1. The germline V gene encodes CDR1 MGHRA and CDR2 YSYEKL. The CDR3 loop spans 18 amino acids. Trimming took 6 bases from V and 0 from J; bases not matched to a gene: 10. The CDR3 DNA reads as TGCGCCAGCAGACCCGTCAGGACAGGGAGCTCTGGGGCCAACGTCCTGACTTTC. Protein sequence: CASRPVRTGSSGANVLTF.

The chain recombines TRBV3-1 with TRBJ2-6; TRBD2 aligns across 13 bases. Trimming cost V 4 bases and J 3 bases; bases outside gene matches: 6. The CDR3 runs to 18 residues. Germline V gives CDR1 LGHDT, CDR2 YNNKEL (reference sequence). The CDR3 bases are TGTGCCAGCAGCCCCAGACTAGCGGGAGGTAGTGGGGCCAACGTCCTGACTTTC. Amino acid sequence: CASSPRLAGGSGANVLTF.

V and J are TRBV6-1 and TRBJ2-7; possibly TRBD1 or TRBD2 for D (5 bases each). The V gene lost 5 bases and the J gene lost 4 bases, with 15 bases spanning the gap. Germline values: CDR1 MNHNS, CDR2 SASEGT. CDR3 length: 14 residues. The CDR3: CASSQGVPGYEQYF. The CDR3, as DNA: TGTGCCAGCAGTCAGGGAGTACCAGGTTACGAGCAGTACTTC.

This clonotype was seen many times. The chain has TRBV7-9 and TRBJ2-1; TRBD2 matches at 10 bases. The junction had 1 base not matched to a gene; V was cut back by 2 bases and J by 6 bases. Germline loops: CDR1 SEHNR, CDR2 FQNEAQ (reference sequence). CDR3 length equals 14 residues. The CDR3 protein is CASSLTSGINEQFF. The CDR3 DNA reads as TGTGCCAGCAGCTTAACTAGCGGGATCAATGAGCAGTTCTTC.

Remarks on this clonotype: The missing conserved phenylalanine or tryptophan at the end of this CDR3 makes a read error likely. V and J are TRBV4-1 and TRBJ1-2; D is unresolved. The CDR3 length is 17 residues. The germline V gene has CDR1 MGHRA and CDR2 YSYEKL. Trimming took 2 bases from V and 0 from J, leaving 16 bases between them. CDR3: CASSQPIPRKANYGYTL. In nucleotides, the CDR3 is TGCGCCAGCAGCCAACCAATCCCACGGAAAGCTAACTATGGCTACACCCTC.

The chain couples TRBV7-2 to TRBJ2-7; D gene uncertain. Deletions cut 2 bases from V and 1 base from J, with 9 bases between. Germline-derived CDR1 and CDR2 are SGHTA and FQGNSA. This CDR3 contains 14 residues. The CDR3: CASSLTVGSYEQYF. CDR3 sequence (DNA): TGTGCCAGCAGCTTAACGGTAGGATCCTACGAGCAGTACTTC.

This clonotype was recorded a few times. The genes are TRBV4-2 and TRBJ2-7, with TRBD1 identical over 9 bases. CDR3 length: 15 residues. Germline loops: CDR1 LGHNA, CDR2 YNFKEQ. V lost 3 bases and J lost 3; bases outside the gene matches: 6. The CDR3 coding sequence is TGTGCCAGCAGCCAGGAGAGGACAGGGGTCTACGAGCAGTACTTC. Its translation is CASSQERTGVYEQYF.

This clonotype turned up a few times. This sequence joins TRBV7-7 and TRBJ2-5; possibly TRBD1 or TRBD2 for D (6 bases each). V lost 1 base and J lost 4, with 13 bases in between. CDR3 length equals 15 residues. CDR1 and CDR2 (germline): SSHAT, FNYEAQ (reference sequence). The CDR3 reads CASSLGGRGGETQYF. DNA of the CDR3: TGTGCCAGCAGCTTAGGTGGCAGGGGAGGAGAGACCCAGTACTTC.

Here the CDR3 DNA reads TGTGCCAGCAGCTTTGGACAGATCGATCAGCCCCAGCATTTT. This gives the protein CASSFGQIDQPQHF. The chain has TRBV12-3 or TRBV12-4 and TRBJ1-5, with D possibly TRBD1 on 6 matching bases. Trimming stripped 6 bases from V and 5 bases from J, with 14 bases between. CDR3 length equals 14 residues.

This clonotype has a handful of counts. The CDR3 region has the DNA TGCAGTGCTAGAGATTACGTGACGGGATCCTACGAGCAGTACTTC. Its protein is CSARDYVTGSYEQYF. The V gene is TRBV20-1, the J gene TRBJ2-7; tentatively, D is TRBD2 (5 bases). Germline V gene sequence: CDR1 DFQATT, CDR2 SNEGSKA (reference sequence). The CDR3 totals 15 residues. Trimming pared 0 bases from V and 1 base from J, leaving 13 bases between.

This clonotype was counted ten times or more. The rearrangement uses TRBV7-2 and TRBJ2-1, with TRBD1 as a possible D gene (5 bases). This CDR3 has 14 residues. V dropped 1 base and J dropped 7 bases, with 11 bases sitting between them. The germline gives CDR1 SGHTA, CDR2 FQGNSA. The CDR3 sequence is CASSLDRMGNEQFF. The CDR3 nucleotides are TGTGCCAGCAGCTTAGACAGGATGGGGAATGAGCAGTTCTTC.

In its sample, this clonotype was seen many times. The rearrangement uses TRBV9 and TRBJ2-1, with a tentative D call TRBD2 (6 bases). The CDR3 sequence is 15 residues long. Germline V CDR1 and CDR2: SGDLS, YYNGEE. Deletions cut 3 bases from V and 5 bases from J, with 15 bases between. CDR3 residues: CASSATSPGHNEQFF. DNA for the CDR3: TGTGCCAGCAGCGCAACTAGCCCGGGACACAATGAGCAGTTCTTC.

This clonotype was recorded at least ten times. The V call is TRBV5-1, the J call TRBJ2-3, with D perhaps assigned TRBD1 or TRBD2 (5 bases each). CDR1 is SGHRS, CDR2 YFSETQ, per germline. V lost 3 bases to trimming and J lost 0 bases, with 17 bases between them. The CDR3 sequence is 17 residues long. CDR3 coding DNA: TGCGCCAGCAGCTCAAGACAACCGGGACCGAGCACAGATACGCAGTATTTT. Its protein is CASSSRQPGPSTDTQYF.